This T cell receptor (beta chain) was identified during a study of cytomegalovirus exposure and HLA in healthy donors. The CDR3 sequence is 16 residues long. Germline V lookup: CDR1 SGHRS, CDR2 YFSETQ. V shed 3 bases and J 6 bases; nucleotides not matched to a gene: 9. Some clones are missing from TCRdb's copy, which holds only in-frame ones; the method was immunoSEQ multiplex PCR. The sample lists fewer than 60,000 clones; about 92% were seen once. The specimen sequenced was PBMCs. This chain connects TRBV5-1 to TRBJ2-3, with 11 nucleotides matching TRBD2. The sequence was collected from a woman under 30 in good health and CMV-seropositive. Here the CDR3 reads CASSSLAGAKLDTQYF. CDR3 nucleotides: TGCGCCAGCAGCTCACTAGCGGGGGCGAAGCTCGATACGCAGTATTTT.